Shown below are 16 T cell receptor beta chains from a single sample sequenced in a study of technical replicates of blood from a few donors. TCRdb's copy holds only in-frame clones and misses some; the assay was immunoSEQ multiplex PCR. The sample lists roughly 92,000 clones; 85% to 95% were seen once. The sample consisted of T cells isolated from PBMCs. The receptor source for this set is a human donor in good health.

The gene calls are TRBV18 and TRBJ2-1; D perhaps matches TRBD2 (6 bases). Germline loops: CDR1 KGHSH, CDR2 LQKENI. The V gene lost 5 bases and the J gene lost 3 bases, with 11 bases spanning the gap. This CDR3 contains 14 residues. The CDR3 loop is CASSIQDYYNEQFF. The CDR3 DNA reads TGTGCCAGCTCAATACAGGACTACTACAATGAGCAGTTCTTC.

The V call is TRBV6-6, the J call TRBJ2-3; TRBD1 is a possible D gene (5 bases). V lost 4 bases to trimming and J lost 1 base, with 9 bases between them. Looked up from germline, CDR1 is MNHNY and CDR2 is SVGAGI (reference sequence). This CDR3 region has 14 residues. The CDR3, as DNA: TGTGCCAGCAGTTTGGGCAGGGGCACAGATACGCAGTATTTT. Its translation: CASSLGRGTDTQYF.

The rearrangement joins TRBV6-5 to TRBJ2-1, with TRBD2 matching 9 bases. V lost 4 bases and J lost 4; bases outside the gene matches: 5. Germline V CDR1 and CDR2: MNHEY, SVGAGI. This CDR3 is built from 15 residues. The CDR3: CASSFLTSGYNEQFF. For the CDR3, the DNA is TGTGCCAGCAGTTTCTTGACTAGCGGTTACAATGAGCAGTTCTTC.

The chain combines TRBV10-3 with TRBJ1-5; TRBD1 agrees at 10 bases. V shed 3 bases, J shed 3 bases, and the junction held 8 bases outside the gene matches. Germline lookup yields CDR1 ENHRY and CDR2 SYGVKD. This CDR3 has 17 amino acids. CDR3 in DNA: TGTGCCATCAGTGACTTTGGGACAGGGGCTTTCAATCAGCCCCAGCATTTT. Translation gives CAISDFGTGAFNQPQHF.

The chain recombines TRBV19 with TRBJ2-5; 14 positions match TRBD2. Looked up from germline, CDR1 is LNHDA and CDR2 is SQIVND (reference sequence). V shed 3 bases and J 5 bases; nucleotides not matched to a gene: 5. This CDR3 has 16 residues. The DNA for the CDR3 is TGTGCCAGTAGTATCGGACTAGCGGGAGGTAGGGAGACCCAGTACTTC. Translating gives CASSIGLAGGRETQYF.

The CDR3 sequence: CASSILASDGELFF. CDR3 coding DNA: TGTGCCAGTAGTATCCTAGCGTCGGACGGGGAGCTGTTTTTT. This chain links TRBV19 with TRBJ2-2, with D perhaps TRBD2 (6 bases). Germline-derived CDR1 and CDR2 are LNHDA and SQIVND (reference sequence). The CDR3 loop spans 14 amino acids. Trimming removed 3 bases from V and 7 bases from J, with 12 bases in between.

This rearrangement joins TRBV28 to TRBJ1-1; perhaps TRBD1 as D (6 bases). V dropped 2 bases and J dropped 3 bases, with 10 bases sitting between them. Germline CDR1 MDHEN, CDR2 SYDVKM. The CDR3 spans 14 residues. The CDR3 here is CASSLRGQYTEAFF. The CDR3 nucleotides read TGTGCCAGCAGTTTACGTGGACAGTACACTGAAGCTTTCTTT.

This chain connects TRBV28 to TRBJ2-1, with 10 bases lining up with TRBD2. Germline loops: CDR1 MDHEN, CDR2 SYDVKM. The CDR3 is 17 residues long. V lost 2 bases and J lost 7; bases outside the gene matches: 11. The CDR3 protein is CASSLPRSGRAGNEQFF. Written as DNA, the CDR3 is TGTGCCAGCAGTTTACCCAGAAGCGGGAGGGCCGGGAATGAGCAGTTCTTC.

Written as DNA, the CDR3 is TGTGCCAGCAGTTTATTGGACAGGGACTACAATGAGCAGTTCTTC. It is translated as CASSLLDRDYNEQFF. The genes are TRBV27 and TRBJ2-1; 8 bases agree with TRBD1. The V gene end was trimmed by 1 base and the J gene end by 3 bases; junction bases not matched to a gene: 2. In germline, CDR1 is MNHEY, CDR2 SMNVEV (reference sequence). The CDR3 runs to 15 residues.

This rearrangement joins TRBV6-6 to TRBJ2-1; D unclear. The V end lost 6 bases, the J end lost 10 bases, and 7 bases lay between the germline ends. Per the germline V gene, CDR1 is MNHNY and CDR2 is SVGAGI (reference sequence). The CDR3 consists of 10 residues. In DNA form, the CDR3 reads TGTGCCAGCAGGCAGACAGAGCAGTTCTTC. Protein product: CASRQTEQFF.

The chain carries TRBV10-1 and TRBJ2-7; D remains ambiguous. The length of the CDR3 is 13 residues. Germline CDR1 and CDR2: WNHNN and SYGVQD (reference sequence). V was clipped by 0 bases and J by 6 bases, with 9 bases between them. The CDR3 DNA reads TGCGCCAGCAGTGAGTCTGCTGGGCCCGAGCAGTACTTC. Residues: CASSESAGPEQYF.

CDR3 loop: CASSDGQGPDTIYF. As DNA, the CDR3 is TGTGCCAGCAGCGACGGACAGGGGCCGGACACCATATATTTT. The chain couples TRBV5-4 to TRBJ1-3, with TRBD1 identical over 9 bases. The CDR3 has 14 amino acids. Trimming at V came to 4 bases and at J to 8 bases, leaving 7 bases not matched to a gene. In germline, CDR1 is SGHNT, CDR2 YYREEE (reference sequence). Supplemented by reference TRBV5-4 and TRBJ1-3, the full variable domain reads ETGVTQSPTHLIKTRGQQVTLRCSSQSGHNTVSWYQQALGQGPQFIFQYYREEENGRGNFPPRFSGLQFPNYSSELNVNALELDDSALYLCASSDGQGPDTIYFGEGSWLTVV.

The chain recombines TRBV10-3 with TRBJ1-1; possible D gene TRBD1, 5 bases. Germline V lookup: CDR1 ENHRY, CDR2 SYGVKD. Trimming pared 8 bases from V and 3 bases from J, leaving 10 bases between. This CDR3 region has 12 residues. The CDR3 sequence: CAIGGRDTEAFF. The CDR3 DNA follows: TGTGCCATCGGGGGGAGGGACACTGAAGCTTTCTTT.

The V and J genes are TRBV5-1 and TRBJ1-1, with D uncertain. Between the trimmed V and J ends, which lost 0 bases and 1 base, there was a span of 10 bases. The CDR3 runs to 15 residues. Germline CDR1 is SGHRS and CDR2 is YFSETQ. The DNA of the CDR3 is TGCGCCAGCAGCTTGGTACTCGGTGGGAACACTGAAGCTTTCTTT. Its translation: CASSLVLGGNTEAFF.

This sequence joins TRBV2 and TRBJ2-6; D is perhaps TRBD1 (6 bases). The CDR3 spans 15 residues. The germline V gene encodes CDR1 SNHLY and CDR2 FYNNEI. The V gene lost 7 bases and the J gene lost 0 bases, with 10 bases spanning the gap. CDR3 nucleotide sequence: TGTGCCAGCAAAGGGGGTAGCTCTGGGGCCAACGTCCTGACTTTC. Amino acid sequence: CASKGGSSGANVLTF.

The gene calls are TRBV30 and TRBJ2-1, with 10 bases lining up with TRBD1. From germline, CDR1 is GTSNPN and CDR2 SVGIG (reference sequence). The CDR3 extends over 13 amino acids. V lost 0 bases and J lost 9; bases outside the gene matches: 2. CDR3 in amino acids: CAWSVGTGVEQFF. The CDR3 bases are TGTGCCTGGAGTGTGGGGACAGGGGTTGAGCAGTTCTTC.